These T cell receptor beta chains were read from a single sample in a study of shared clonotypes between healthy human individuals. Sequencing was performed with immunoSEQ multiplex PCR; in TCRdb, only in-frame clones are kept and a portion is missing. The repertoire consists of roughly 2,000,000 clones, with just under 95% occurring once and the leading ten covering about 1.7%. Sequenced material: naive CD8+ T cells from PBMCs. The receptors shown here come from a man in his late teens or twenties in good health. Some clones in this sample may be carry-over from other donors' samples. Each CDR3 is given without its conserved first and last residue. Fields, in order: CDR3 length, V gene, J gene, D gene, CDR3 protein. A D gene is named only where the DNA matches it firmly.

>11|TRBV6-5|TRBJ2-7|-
ASSARGLLEQY
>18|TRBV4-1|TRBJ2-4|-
ASSQDGRTPRELAKNIQY
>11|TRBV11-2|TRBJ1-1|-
ASSLVARTEAF
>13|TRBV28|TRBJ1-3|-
ASSPRPLAGNTIY
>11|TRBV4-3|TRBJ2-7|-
ASSQDRGYEQY
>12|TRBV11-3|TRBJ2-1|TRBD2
ASSPHVGRGEQF
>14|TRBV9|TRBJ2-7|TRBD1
ASSSGTGSYGYEQY
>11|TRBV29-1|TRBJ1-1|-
SVDAPGITEAF
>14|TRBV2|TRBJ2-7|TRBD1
ASSEVGGQGVYEQY
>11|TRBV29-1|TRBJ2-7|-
SVAGGQSYEQY
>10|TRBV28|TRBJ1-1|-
ASSFRNTEAF
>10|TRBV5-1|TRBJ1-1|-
ASSQDAITAF
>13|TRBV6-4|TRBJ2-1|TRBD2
ASSDGTSGYNEQF
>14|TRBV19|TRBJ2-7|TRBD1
ASSISGTGGPGEQY